These 23 T cell receptor beta chains were sequenced from one sample in a study of T cell changes during pregnancy in multiple sclerosis. Repertoires were generated with immunoSEQ multiplex PCR, while TCRdb's copy carries only in-frame clones and drops some. The table includes about 110,000 clones, less than 95% detected once. The source was peripheral blood, collected after pregnancy. The source of these receptors is a female donor with multiple sclerosis, enrolled in a pregnancy study.

The chain combines TRBV6-1 with TRBJ2-7; TRBD1 might be the D (5 bases). CDR3 length: 12 residues. Trimming shortened V by 5 bases and J by 3 bases, and 8 bases separated the two germline ends. CDR1 and CDR2 (germline): MNHNS, SASEGT. As DNA, the CDR3 is TGTGCCAGCAGTCGACAGTACTACGAGCAGTACTTC. Its translation is CASSRQYYEQYF.

The chain couples TRBV5-5 to TRBJ1-4; 11 nucleotides align to TRBD1. Trimming at V came to 6 bases and at J to 7 bases, leaving 11 bases not matched to a gene. There are 16 residues in the CDR3. Germline-derived CDR1 and CDR2 are SGHKS and YYEKEE (reference sequence). The CDR3 reads CASNKGPGQGGEKLFF. The CDR3 bases are TGTGCCAGCAATAAGGGGCCGGGACAGGGGGGTGAAAAACTGTTTTTT.

The chain has TRBV19 and TRBJ2-5; D perhaps matches TRBD2 (6 bases). Trimming took off 2 bases at V and 4 bases at J, with 14 bases between the two ends. This CDR3 region has 15 residues. Germline loops: CDR1 LNHDA, CDR2 SQIVND (reference sequence). CDR3 sequence: CASSIRRLEGETQYF. The CDR3 DNA follows: TGTGCCAGTAGTATAAGGAGACTAGAGGGAGAGACCCAGTACTTC.

Of note for this clone: A junction boundary mismatches the germline segment, possibly from a read error. The chain combines TRBV29-1 with TRBJ2-1; tentative D call: TRBD2 (7 bases). There are 14 residues in the CDR3. Per germline, CDR1 SQVTM and CDR2 ANQGSEA. CDR3 sequence (DNA): TGCAGCGTCGAAGGGAGGGGGGGCTACAATGAGCAGTTCTTC. Translated: CSVEGRGGYNEQFF.

The rearrangement joins TRBV19 to TRBJ2-1; D gene ambiguous. Germline loops: CDR1 LNHDA, CDR2 SQIVND (reference sequence). V was trimmed by 4 bases and J by 0 bases, leaving 10 bases between them. This CDR3 comprises 15 residues. The CDR3: CASSRSAFSYNEQFF. CDR3 sequence (DNA): TGTGCCAGTAGTAGAAGCGCTTTCTCCTACAATGAGCAGTTCTTC.

The V gene is TRBV30, the J gene TRBJ2-7; no definite D call. Trimming took 5 bases from V and 3 from J, leaving 8 bases between them. The CDR3 runs 11 residues. CDR1 and CDR2 from the germline V gene are GTSNPN and SVGIG (reference sequence). CDR3 residues: CAWGTNYEQYF. The CDR3 nucleotides are TGTGCCTGGGGTACTAACTACGAGCAGTACTTC.

The chain joins TRBV6-6 to TRBJ2-1; 8 bases are a match to TRBD2. The CDR3 consists of 15 residues. The germline CDR1 and CDR2 sequences are MNHNY and SVGAGI (reference sequence). V was clipped by 6 bases and J by 6 bases; unmatched bases: 10. The CDR3 nucleotides read TGTGCCAGCAGCCCCGGGACTAGTTTGGGCAATGAGCAGTTCTTC. It encodes CASSPGTSLGNEQFF.

The gene calls are TRBV2 and TRBJ2-5, with TRBD2 matching 8 bases. Germline V gene sequence: CDR1 SNHLY, CDR2 FYNNEI. This CDR3 contains 17 residues. Losses at the gene ends were 1 base for V and 7 bases for J; bases not matched to a gene: 14. The DNA for the CDR3 is TGTGCCAGCAGTGAAGAGGGGGGACTAGGCTCAAGACGGACCCAGTACTTC. Amino acid sequence: CASSEEGGLGSRRTQYF.

V is TRBV6-6 and J is TRBJ1-2; tentatively, D is TRBD1 (5 bases). The CDR3 length is 14 residues. The V end was cut by 6 bases, the J end by 2 bases, with 13 bases between. Germline V gene lookup returns CDR1 MNHNY and CDR2 SVGAGI (reference sequence). CDR3: CASSPTAGNYGYTF. CDR3 sequence (DNA): TGTGCCAGCAGCCCCACCGCAGGGAACTATGGCTACACCTTC.

The chain recombines TRBV19 with TRBJ2-7; D is possibly TRBD1 (5 bases). The CDR3 has 13 residues. The V end was cut by 5 bases, the J end by 1 base, with 9 bases between. Germline-derived CDR1 and CDR2 are LNHDA and SQIVND (reference sequence). The CDR3 coding sequence is TGTGCCAGTAGTCTCAGGGTTTCCTACGAGCAGTACTTC. Its translation is CASSLRVSYEQYF.

A few counts support this clone. The rearrangement links TRBV28 to TRBJ2-5, with D unclear. Trimming shortened V by 3 bases and J by 5 bases, and 10 bases separated the two germline ends. This CDR3 has 13 residues. Germline V gene lookup returns CDR1 MDHEN and CDR2 SYDVKM. The DNA of the CDR3 is TGTGCCAGCAGTTTTAGGTCGCGGGAGACCCAGTACTTC. Protein: CASSFRSRETQYF. Full variable domain (missing parts from reference TRBV28 and TRBJ2-5): DVKVTQSSRYLVKRTGEKVFLECVQDMDHENMFWYRQDPGLGLRLIYFSYDVKMKEKGDIPEGYSVSREKKERFSLILESASTNQTSMYLCASSFRSRETQYFGPGTRLLVL.

The chain employs TRBV7-3 and TRBJ2-5; maybe TRBD2 (7 bases). Trimming took off 5 bases at V and 1 base at J, with 8 bases between the two ends. CDR1 SGHTA and CDR2 FQGTGA come from the germline V gene. The CDR3 is 13 residues long. The DNA of the CDR3 is TGTGCCAGCAGCCGGGGGGCCCAAGAGACCCAGTACTTC. Protein product: CASSRGAQETQYF.

The V and J genes are TRBV10-3 and TRBJ2-7; D unclear. In germline, CDR1 is ENHRY, CDR2 SYGVKD. The CDR3 extends over 13 amino acids. Between the trimmed V and J ends, which lost 0 bases and 6 bases, there was a span of 9 bases. Written as DNA, the CDR3 is TGTGCCATCAGTGAGTCGAGACCGGGCGAGCAGTACTTC. It is translated as CAISESRPGEQYF.

This chain uses TRBV25-1 with TRBJ1-4, with a tentative D call TRBD1 (5 bases). Germline assignment: CDR1 MGHDK and CDR2 SYGVNS. This CDR3 has 14 residues. With 4 bases removed from V and 7 bases from J, the gap between germline ends came to 13 bases. CDR3 nucleotides: TGTGCCAGCAGTGCTCTTCGGGACTCTGAAAAACTGTTTTTT. This translates into CASSALRDSEKLFF.

The J gene is TRBJ2-1, the V gene TRBV5-1; 11 nucleotides agree with TRBD2. In germline, CDR1 is SGHRS, CDR2 YFSETQ. This CDR3 has 19 amino acids. V was clipped by 4 bases and J by 4 bases; unmatched bases: 16. CDR3 in amino acids: CASSPGRTAGTSGYNEQFF. The DNA for the CDR3 is TGCGCCAGCAGCCCGGGTAGGACGGCCGGGACTAGCGGATACAATGAGCAGTTCTTC.

V usage is TRBV5-5 and J usage is TRBJ2-3; D is perhaps TRBD2 (6 bases). V lost 0 bases and J lost 2, with 22 bases in between. Germline V gene data show CDR1 as SGHKS and CDR2 as YYEKEE (reference sequence). CDR3 length equals 19 residues. The chain's CDR3 is CASSLDLRGRALLTDTQYF. The CDR3 nucleotides read TGTGCCAGCAGCTTGGATCTGCGGGGAAGGGCTCTCCTCACAGATACGCAGTATTTT.

The chain couples TRBV6-1 to TRBJ1-5, with a possible D match to TRBD1 (6 bases). The CDR3 spans 15 residues. Germline-derived CDR1 and CDR2 are MNHNS and SASEGT. Trimming shortened V by 8 bases and J by 5 bases, and 19 bases separated the two germline ends. The CDR3 bases are TGTGCCAGCCGCTTATTGGACAGCAACTATCAGCCCCAGCATTTT. This sequence encodes CASRLLDSNYQPQHF.

The chain couples TRBV6-5 to TRBJ2-7; tentatively, D is TRBD2 (8 bases). Germline loops: CDR1 MNHEY, CDR2 SVGAGI. The V end lost 6 bases, the J end lost 2 bases, and 14 bases lay between the germline ends. The CDR3 sequence is 14 residues long. CDR3 residues: CASRPGGGPYEQYF. CDR3 sequence (DNA): TGTGCCAGCAGGCCGGGAGGGGGCCCCTACGAGCAGTACTTC.

In nucleotides, the CDR3 is TGTGCCAGCAGTGAGGGGCCGCGGTCCTACGAGCAGTACTTC. Amino acids: CASSEGPRSYEQYF. This rearrangement joins TRBV6-1 to TRBJ2-7; tentative D call: TRBD1 (5 bases). This CDR3 contains 14 residues. Germline lookup yields CDR1 MNHNS and CDR2 SASEGT. V was cut by 3 bases and J by 1 base, with 10 bases left in between.

The chain carries TRBV5-4 and TRBJ2-3; 9 nucleotides align to TRBD2. Germline V CDR1 and CDR2: SGHNT, YYREEE (reference sequence). Trimming removed 5 bases from V and 6 bases from J; junction bases left unmatched: 7. This CDR3 contains 14 residues. DNA for the CDR3: TGTGCCAGCAGTGGAGCGGGAGGAGGCGATACGCAGTATTTT. Its translation: CASSGAGGGDTQYF.

The chain combines TRBV30 with TRBJ1-2; 9 nucleotides match TRBD1. CDR1 and CDR2 from the germline V gene are GTSNPN and SVGIG (reference sequence). The CDR3 has 13 amino acids. Losses at the gene ends were 8 bases for V and 0 bases for J; bases not matched to a gene: 4. The chain's CDR3 is CATRTGANYGYTF. The CDR3 DNA reads TGTGCCACACGGACAGGGGCTAACTATGGCTACACCTTC. The full variable domain, with the rest looked up from reference TRBV30 and TRBJ1-2, is SQTIHQWPATLVQPVGSPLSLECTVEGTSNPNLYWYRQAAGRGLQLLFYSVGIGQISSEVPQNLSASRPQDRQFILSSKKLLLSDSGFYLCATRTGANYGYTFGSGTRLTVV.

The chain carries TRBV14 and TRBJ2-7, with 9 nucleotides matching TRBD1. Germline V gene sequence: CDR1 SGHDN, CDR2 FVKESK. CDR3 length: 17 residues. The J segment lost 6 bases and the V segment lost 0 bases, leaving 12 bases of the junction unmatched. The CDR3 loop reads CASSQEEPGQGRREQYF. The CDR3 region has the DNA TGTGCCAGCAGCCAAGAGGAGCCGGGACAGGGTCGGCGCGAGCAGTACTTC.

This clone was picked up one time. The chain uses TRBV7-2 and TRBJ2-7, with a tentative D call TRBD2 (7 bases). Germline CDR1 reads SGHTA; CDR2 reads FQGNSA. V was cut by 6 bases and J by 3 bases, with 15 bases left in between. The CDR3 has 14 residues. In nucleotides, the CDR3 is TGTGCCAGCAGGTGGGAGGGGGGGCGCTACGAGCAGTACTTC. Protein sequence: CASRWEGGRYEQYF.